This section outlines one T cell receptor beta chain sequence together with its context. As yet, its antigen is unknown. The V and J ends lost 5 bases and 6 bases, in that order; junction bases with no gene match: 9. Germline-derived CDR1 and CDR2 are SNHLY and FYNNEI. The CDR3 spans 15 residues. This entry is derived from a study of cytomegalovirus exposure and HLA in healthy donors. Study-wide findings and caveats: The study dropped some indistinguishable V segments, TRBV6-2 and TRBV6-3 among them. For TCR beta chains, V- and J-gene trimming was later linked to a missense DCLRE1C variant.

The PCR ran on 60 Vbeta and 13 Jbeta primers. The data were produced by immunoSEQ multiplex PCR, yet TCRdb's version contains in-frame clones alone and is incomplete. The data hold under 200,000 clones, with roughly 85% observed a single time. Sequencing input: PBMCs. This rearrangement joins TRBV2 to TRBJ1-5; 8 bases agree with TRBD1. This receptor was obtained from a woman aged 40 to 50 in good health and CMV-seronegative. The CDR3 DNA is TGTGCCAGCAGTAACAGGGGGTGGTATAGTCAGCCCCAGCATTTT. As protein: CASSNRGWYSQPQHF.